This T cell receptor (beta chain) was identified during a study of T cell responses to AZD1222 COVID-19 vaccine (dated by TCRdb to about 2021). At the level of the whole study: TCR sequencing was performed for 233 trial participants, of whom approximately 200 were given two doses of AZD1222 and approximately 25 were given two doses of MenACWY control vaccine. Trial participants were enrolled by age into subgroups of 18-55, 56-69 and 70-plus years, and roughly 150, 30 and 60 TCR-sequenced participants, respectively, were included in these subgroups.

What the research found in general, with its limitations: After two AZD1222 doses, spike-specific TCR breadth and depth were significantly higher than at day 0 and than in MenACWY recipients. Reportedly, close to half of the unique spike-specific TCRs recognized epitopes lying outside the regions that are mutated in the B.1.351 and B.1.1.7 variants. Because no samples from the day 14 peak response were available, repertoires could be characterized only after the peak T cell response. The vaccine-associated CD4 TCRs covered the entire spike protein, and the dominant responses fell in regions 160-218 and 743-854. In the small 56-69-year group, the increase in depth fell short of significance, most likely because of low power. Participants were mostly white British and included more females than males, and it was suggested by the authors that clonal diversity may have been underestimated. Conclusions about previously exposed vaccinees are limited because only six or seven AZD1222 recipients were SARS-CoV-2 seropositive at baseline.

Comment on this clone: No cognate antigen has been identified for it. The input lacks base qualities; no much larger clone sits a single base away.

The CDR3 regions of human TCRbeta chains were analyzed by immunosequencing. In the paper's pipeline: TCRs in the repertoires were compared against a reference library of SARS-CoV-2-specific TCRs that had been generated with the MIRA antigen-specificity platform. Breadth was defined as the fraction of unique TCRs that were SARS-CoV-2-associated, and depth was defined as the fraction of total T cells that were SARS-CoV-2-associated. Using the MIRA data, every spike-specific TCR was mapped to the spike region that the TCR reacted to and assigned to either a CD4 or a CD8 class. Log10-transformed breadth and depth values were compared by one-way ANOVA with Sidak's multiple comparisons tests. As stored in TCRdb, this immuneACCESS dataset retains in-frame rearrangements with V and J assigned. A fraction of the clones does not appear; measured against another copy, unresolved V genes explain less than half of the discrepancy, and the remainder lacks a known reason. V and J calls and clone size are as listed in that table; D and trimming were resolved from the DNA. Within this sample are some 250,000 clones, with 90% to 95% of them counted one time only. The top ten clonotypes cover less than 0.65% of the sample.

The time point label, as the study defines it: about 28 days (+/-7) after the second vaccine dose. AZD1222 recipients given second doses at about 4 weeks or at about 12 weeks were pooled, since spike-specific TCR depth and breadth were not found to differ between the two schedules. Samples from vaccinated people were obtained from the UK trials COV001 and COV002, which included a single-blind randomized controlled phase 2/3 trial of AZD1222 (ChAdOx1 nCoV-19) in healthy adults. For TCRbeta chain sequencing, PBMC samples from trial participants were taken at day 0 and at day 28 after the second dose. The starting material was peripheral blood, obtained 28 days after the second AZD1222 dose. This TCR derives from an adult who received the AZD1222 COVID-19 vaccine.

In nucleotides, the sequence is TGTGCCAGCAGCTTAGAAACGGCTGGCAATCAGCCCCAGCATTTT. Its amino acids are CASSLETAGNQPQHF. Here the chain combines TRBV7-9 and TRBJ1-5; the D gene remains uncertain. In the germline V gene (reference sequence), CDR1 corresponds to SEHNR and CDR2 to FQNEAQ. V is pared back by 1 base and J by 2 bases, with 9 bases lying between the germline termini. From its cysteine to its phenylalanine, the CDR3 spans 15 amino acids. Just CDR3 DNA is preserved here, 45 bases in frame from base 1.